The 21 T cell receptor beta chains in this list originate from one sample, sequenced in a study of shared clonotypes between healthy human individuals. The data were produced by immunoSEQ multiplex PCR, yet TCRdb's version contains in-frame clones alone and is incomplete. The sample records around 690,000 clones, around 90% being singletons. The specimen sequenced was memory CD8+ T cells from PBMCs. Described subset: CD45RO+ cells pooled with CCR7-negative TemRA cells. The receptors shown here come from a man in his late teens or twenties in good health. Some clones in this sample may be carry-over from other donors' samples.

The chain employs TRBV7-9 and TRBJ2-7; no reliable D call. The germline gives CDR1 SEHNR, CDR2 FQNEAQ (reference sequence). The CDR3 loop spans 13 amino acids. Trimming removed 5 bases at V and 2 bases at J, with 10 bases between. The chain's CDR3 is CASSLGIAYEQYF. CDR3 in DNA: TGTGCCAGCAGCCTAGGGATAGCCTACGAGCAGTACTTC.

This clone was counted a single time. The rearrangement uses TRBV7-8 and TRBJ1-5; D not resolved. Per the germline V gene, CDR1 is SGHVS and CDR2 is FQNEAQ. Trimming removed 1 base at V and 0 bases at J, with 10 bases between. This CDR3 comprises 16 residues. CDR3 sequence: CASSLGMVDSNQPQHF. DNA of the CDR3: TGTGCCAGCAGCTTAGGGATGGTTGATAGCAATCAGCCCCAGCATTTT.

This chain uses TRBV28 with TRBJ2-5; 7 bases agree with TRBD1. After removal of 3 bases from V and 2 bases from J, the junction contained 6 bases not matched to a gene. Per germline, CDR1 MDHEN and CDR2 SYDVKM. The CDR3 consists of 15 residues. CDR3 DNA sequence: TGTGCCAGCAGTTTCGAGGACAGGCTACAAGAGACCCAGTACTTC. Its translation: CASSFEDRLQETQYF.

This sequence joins TRBV2 and TRBJ2-7, with D possibly TRBD2 on 6 matching bases. CDR3 length equals 14 residues. The V end was cut by 6 bases, the J end by 3 bases, with 15 bases between. The germline V gene encodes CDR1 SNHLY and CDR2 FYNNEI. This chain's CDR3 is CASSPSVGGYEQYF. As DNA, the CDR3 is TGTGCCAGCAGCCCCTCCGTCGGGGGCTACGAGCAGTACTTC.

This chain connects TRBV29-1 to TRBJ2-1; weak D call: TRBD1 (6 bases). The CDR3 runs 16 residues. Germline CDR1 and CDR2: SQVTM and ANQGSEA. V was shortened by 0 bases and J by 9 bases, with 21 bases between the two germline ends. The DNA for the CDR3 is TGCAGCGTTGAAGATGGGGGCCGACCGGCTCTGTTTGAGCAGTTCTTC. It yields the protein CSVEDGGRPALFEQFF.

The chain links TRBV11-3 to TRBJ1-4, with 7 positions matching TRBD1. The CDR3 spans 17 residues. Germline CDR1 and CDR2: SGHNT and YENEEA. The V segment lost 4 bases and the J segment 8 bases; nucleotides outside the gene matches: 16. CDR3 amino acids: CASSSRPSQGTREKLFF. DNA for the CDR3: TGTGCCAGCAGCTCTCGGCCCTCACAGGGGACGAGGGAAAAACTGTTTTTT.

The chain uses TRBV9 and TRBJ2-7; 15 bases match TRBD2. The germline gives CDR1 SGDLS, CDR2 YYNGEE. This CDR3 has 18 residues. The V gene end was trimmed by 4 bases and the J gene end by 0 bases; junction bases not matched to a gene: 8. Here the CDR3 reads CASSPGLAGGPRSYEQYF. In DNA form, the CDR3 reads TGTGCCAGCAGCCCAGGACTAGCGGGAGGGCCCCGCTCCTACGAGCAGTACTTC.

V and J are TRBV6-1 and TRBJ2-1; 16 bases line up with TRBD2. This CDR3 spans 18 amino acids. The J segment lost 7 bases and the V segment lost 2 bases, leaving 8 bases of the junction unmatched. The germline gives CDR1 MNHNS, CDR2 SASEGT. In DNA form, the CDR3 reads TGTGCCAGCAGTGAAAGGGGACTAGCGGGAGGGCCGGGTAATGAGCAGTTCTTC. It specifies CASSERGLAGGPGNEQFF.

The chain employs TRBV6-6 and TRBJ2-7, with 7 bases identical to TRBD1. With 7 bases clipped from V and 0 bases from J, the junction kept 3 bases outside the gene matches. This CDR3 spans 13 amino acids. CDR1 and CDR2 (germline): MNHNY, SVGAGI (reference sequence). CDR3 in amino acids: CASTGDSSYEQYF. In nucleotides, the CDR3 is TGTGCCAGCACCGGGGACAGCTCCTACGAGCAGTACTTC.

The chain couples TRBV10-3 to TRBJ1-1, with unresolved D. Trimming removed 6 bases from V and 5 bases from J, with 7 bases in between. The germline CDR1 and CDR2 sequences are ENHRY and SYGVKD. The CDR3 contains 11 residues. In DNA, the CDR3 is TGTGCCATCAGCGCCAAAACTGAAGCTTTCTTT. Protein product: CAISAKTEAFF.

V and J are TRBV6-5 and TRBJ2-7; 8 nucleotides align to TRBD1. CDR1 and CDR2 from the germline V gene are MNHEY and SVGAGI. The CDR3 has 15 residues. Trimming took 5 bases from V and 1 from J; bases not matched to a gene: 7. The CDR3 DNA follows: TGTGCCAGCAGTCCAGACAGGGGAGTTTCCTACGAGCAGTACTTC. Its translation: CASSPDRGVSYEQYF.

The J gene is TRBJ2-2, the V gene TRBV7-9; D not resolved. The CDR3 has 12 residues. The V end was cut by 1 base, the J end by 8 bases, with 5 bases between. Germline-derived CDR1 and CDR2 are SEHNR and FQNEAQ (reference sequence). CDR3 coding DNA: TGTGCCAGCAGCTTAGTTTGGGGGGAGCTGTTTTTT. Amino acids: CASSLVWGELFF.

This clone came up once. The chain carries TRBV15 and TRBJ1-5; 10 bases line up with TRBD1. CDR1 and CDR2 (germline): LNHNV, YYDKDF (reference sequence). The CDR3 is 15 amino acids. V shed 3 bases, J shed 2 bases, and the junction held 1 base outside the gene matches. CDR3 in DNA: TGTGCCACCAGCAGCGGGACAGGGGGCAATCAGCCCCAGCATTTT. The encoded protein is CATSSGTGGNQPQHF.

In nucleotides, the CDR3 is TGTGCCAGCAGCTCCAGTGGGACTAGCGGGAGGGCTATGCAGTTCTTC. The encoded protein is CASSSSGTSGRAMQFF. The chain joins TRBV7-8 to TRBJ2-1, with 16 bases identical to TRBD2. This CDR3 is built from 16 residues. V trimming: 4 bases; J trimming: 12 bases; junction bases outside the gene matches: 9. Germline V gene data show CDR1 as SGHVS and CDR2 as FQNEAQ.

The J gene is TRBJ2-2, the V gene TRBV7-9; perhaps TRBD1 as D (6 bases). CDR1 is SEHNR and CDR2 is FQNEAQ in the germline V gene (reference sequence). V shed 3 bases and J shed 0 bases, with 14 bases lying between them. This CDR3 is built from 17 residues. The CDR3 region has the DNA TGTGCCAGCAGCTTGCCGCCAGGACAGCCGAACACCGGGGAGCTGTTTTTT. Translation gives CASSLPPGQPNTGELFF.

V is TRBV27 and J is TRBJ2-3; D is perhaps TRBD1 or TRBD2 (5 bases each). Germline loops: CDR1 MNHEY, CDR2 SMNVEV (reference sequence). Trimming cost V 9 bases and J 2 bases, with 24 bases left between them. CDR3 size: 17 residues. This CDR3 is CARAGTEELPLTDTQYF. CDR3 DNA sequence: TGTGCCAGGGCCGGGACGGAGGAGCTCCCCCTCACAGATACGCAGTATTTT.

The chain employs TRBV7-9 and TRBJ1-5, with 7 positions matching TRBD1. CDR1 and CDR2 (germline): SEHNR, FQNEAQ (reference sequence). The CDR3 runs to 14 residues. J lost 3 bases, V lost 5 bases, and 4 bases had no gene match. Here the CDR3 reads CASSRRGNNQPQHF. CDR3 in DNA: TGTGCCAGCAGCCGCAGGGGGAACAATCAGCCCCAGCATTTT.

J is TRBJ1-5 and V is TRBV30; perhaps TRBD1 as D (5 bases). The V and J ends lost 2 bases and 4 bases respectively, with 9 bases between them. The CDR3 consists of 13 residues. CDR1 and CDR2 from the germline V gene are GTSNPN and SVGIG (reference sequence). CDR3 amino acids: CAWSLGENQPQHF. The DNA for the CDR3 is TGTGCCTGGAGTCTAGGGGAGAATCAGCCCCAGCATTTT.

This chain uses TRBV4-1 with TRBJ2-3; TRBD2 matches at 12 bases. This CDR3 comprises 17 residues. The V gene's germline CDR1 is MGHRA and CDR2 YSYEKL. J was trimmed by 5 bases and V by 3 bases; bases with no gene match: 9. CDR3 in DNA: TGCGCCAGCAGCCACCTTTTGACTAGCGGGAGAGTAGATACGCAGTATTTT. Translating gives CASSHLLTSGRVDTQYF.

The chain links TRBV7-9 to TRBJ2-1; the D gene is possibly TRBD2 (5 bases). This CDR3 is 17 amino acids long. V lost 0 bases and J lost 0, with 12 bases in between. CDR1 is SEHNR and CDR2 is FQNEAQ in the germline V gene (reference sequence). CDR3 loop: CASSLAARVSSYNEQFF. The DNA of the CDR3 is TGTGCCAGCAGCTTAGCGGCGCGGGTGAGCTCCTACAATGAGCAGTTCTTC.

The CDR3 sequence: CASSQSPGLNYGYTF. DNA of the CDR3: TGCGCCAGCAGTCAGAGCCCGGGTTTGAACTATGGCTACACCTTC. The chain is built from TRBV4-1 and TRBJ1-2, with D uncertain. The CDR3 runs 15 residues. The V gene lost 6 bases and the J gene lost 2 bases, with 16 bases spanning the gap. Germline CDR1 is MGHRA and CDR2 is YSYEKL.